This T cell receptor beta chain was observed in a study of Graves' ophthalmopathy and Graves' hyperthyroidism listed by TCRdb under 2018. Regarding the research as a whole: Peripheral blood was collected at initial diagnosis, prior to any treatment. TCR beta repertoire signatures were used to distinguish Graves' ophthalmopathy from Graves' hyperthyroidism and to predict progression to ophthalmopathy. In total, some 140 blood samples were TCR-sequenced: around 42 ophthalmopathy, some 75 hyperthyroidism and approximately 17 hyperthyroidism-to-ophthalmopathy patients. A discovery set of about 99 patients (approximately 42 ophthalmopathy, about 58 stable hyperthyroidism) was enrolled to explore V-J signatures distinguishing ophthalmopathy from hyperthyroidism. An independent validation cohort comprised some 19 hyperthyroidism patients and around 16 patients who later progressed from hyperthyroidism to ophthalmopathy. T-cell repertoires of thyroid tissue and blood were compared in a handful of hyperthyroidism patients. After sampling, hyperthyroidism patients received methimazole starting at 30 mg daily, and ophthalmopathy patients received high-dose intravenous methylprednisolone. The 95 to 100 discovery patients were randomly divided into training and test sets at a 7:3 ratio. Results the study describes overall, beyond this receptor: Sample size was not statistically predetermined, and group allocation was not concealed from the investigators. In cross-validation, the 13-signature model distinguished ophthalmopathy from stable hyperthyroidism with less than 90% sensitivity and roughly 81% specificity, while in the test set the corresponding values were roughly 80% and 75%. In validation, the model predicted ophthalmopathy progression with about 71% sensitivity and roughly 72% specificity; approximately 12 predicted patients were CT-confirmed with GO in a median of approximately 6.2 months. Most of the expanded thyroid clonotypes with a frequency above 0.001 were also detected in blood, and it was suggested that the thyroid immune response may be reflected by blood repertoires.

This clonotype has ten or more counts. It has no known antigen specificity. Base qualities are not provided; no much larger clone lies one nucleotide away. Looking up the germline V gene (reference sequence) yields CDR1 SGHAT and CDR2 FQDESV. The germline ends are 12 bases apart after V is trimmed by 4 bases and J by 2 bases. Counted from cysteine to phenylalanine, this CDR3 has 14 amino acids. The DNA shown is the 42-base CDR3, in frame from base 1. TCR beta CDR3 regions were amplified from RNA transcripts for repertoire sequencing. A first-round RT-PCR used HTBI primers with the Qiagen OneStep RT-PCR kit, followed by a second-round multiplex PCR, size selection and purification. Libraries were sequenced on an Illumina HiSeq2000 using paired-end 100 bp reads. The paper's data handling went like this. SOAPnuke was used to process the reads, removing any read that contained adapters or uncalled bases, had a mean Phred below 15, or lacked an exact match to the constant primer or identifier. High-quality paired reads were merged with COPE v1.2.5. Unique nucleotide sequences were defined as clonotypes and aligned to IMGT TRB V, D and J references using MiTCR v1.1. The analysis was limited to V-J combinations with a frequency above 0.0001, which together covered approximately 99% of the repertoires. For each V-J combination, a TCR clonal expansion and chaos score was defined as the ratio of F50 clonal expansion to chaos observed in the TCRdist matrix. Welch's t-statistics and random forest were used to narrow the features down to about a dozen V-J combinations, which were then fed into a naive Bayes classifier. Thyroid-blood repertoire similarity was quantified with the Morisita-Horn index. The raw public reads went through TCRdb reprocessing: fastp at Q25, MiXCR clone calling, in-frame beta chains kept. Records with the same CDR3 protein are collapsed into one entry carrying the most frequent genes and DNA. TCRdb, not the authors, supplied the V and J calls. The sample table shows about 200,000 distinct CDR3 sequences, and roughly 27% are seen once. Of the sample, approximately 9.6% falls within the top ten clones.

The ophthalmopathy patients had moderately to severely active disease, with a Clinical Activity Score of 3 or higher, a NOSPECS grade of 4 or higher, and a disease duration of less than 3 months. Anyone with other autoimmune diseases, uncontrolled infections, pregnancy or lactation was excluded from the study. Clinical symptoms, serum thyroxine, TRAb, thyroid ultrasound and orbital computed tomography were used for diagnosis. Using Ficoll-Paque density gradient centrifugation, PBMCs were isolated from about 9.4 ml of fresh peripheral blood. Trizol reagent was used to extract the total RNA, and its quality was then checked on an Agilent 2100 Bioanalyzer.

The sequence joins TRBV11-1 to TRBJ2-7, with TRBD1 tentatively as D gene (6 bases match). The receptor comes from a man aged 45-60 years with Graves' ophthalmopathy. Donor details come from another sample of the same person, matched by shared clones. Sample: peripheral blood. The DNA reads TGTGCCAGCAGCTCCCGGGACACCGCCTACGAGCAGTACTTC. Translation gives CASSSRDTAYEQYF.